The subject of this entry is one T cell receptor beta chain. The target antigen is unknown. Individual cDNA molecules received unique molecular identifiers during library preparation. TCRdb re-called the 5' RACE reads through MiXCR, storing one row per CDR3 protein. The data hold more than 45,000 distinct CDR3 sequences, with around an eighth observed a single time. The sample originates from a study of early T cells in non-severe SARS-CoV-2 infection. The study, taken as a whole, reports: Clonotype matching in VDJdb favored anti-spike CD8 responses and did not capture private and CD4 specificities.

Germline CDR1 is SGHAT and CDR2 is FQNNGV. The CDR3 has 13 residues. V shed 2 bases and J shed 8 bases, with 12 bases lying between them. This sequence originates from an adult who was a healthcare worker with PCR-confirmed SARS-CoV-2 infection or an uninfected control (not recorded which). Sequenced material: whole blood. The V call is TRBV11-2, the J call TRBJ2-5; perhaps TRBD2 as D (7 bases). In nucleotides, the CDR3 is TGTGCCAGCAGCTTATACAGGGAGGGCACCCAGTACTTC. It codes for CASSLYREGTQYF.